The present TCR beta chain was sequenced within a study of blood T cell repertoires in COVID-19. Study in general: Sites in the United States, Italy and Spain provided acute and convalescent COVID-19 samples.

Clones were sequenced by immunoSEQ multiplex PCR, and TCRdb holds only the in-frame ones, with some missing. The sample lists a few hundred thousand clones; about nine tenths were seen once. The CDR3 spans 15 residues. The sample consisted of PBMCs or T cells enriched from blood (not recorded which). The TCR sequence derives from a human donor in a cohort exposed to, infected with or recovered from COVID-19 (not recorded which). The donor label of this sample is uncertain. The rearrangement links TRBV21-1 to TRBJ1-1; TRBD1, the D gene given by the table, was not confirmed from the DNA. TRBV21-1 is termed a pseudogene. DNA of the CDR3: TGTGCCAGCAGCAGGGGGGACAGGGAGTCCACTGAAGCTTTCTTT. It yields the protein CASSRGDRESTEAFF.